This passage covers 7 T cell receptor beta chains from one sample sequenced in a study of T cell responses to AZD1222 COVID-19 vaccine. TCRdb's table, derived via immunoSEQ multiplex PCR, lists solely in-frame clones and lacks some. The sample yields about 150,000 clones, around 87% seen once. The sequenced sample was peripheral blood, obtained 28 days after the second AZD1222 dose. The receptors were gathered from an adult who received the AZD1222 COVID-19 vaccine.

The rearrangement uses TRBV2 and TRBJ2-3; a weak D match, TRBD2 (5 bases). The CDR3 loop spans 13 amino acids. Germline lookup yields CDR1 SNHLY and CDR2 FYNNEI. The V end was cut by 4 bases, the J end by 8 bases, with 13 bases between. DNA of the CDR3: TGTGCCAGCAGTGTGACCCCAGGAGGTACGCAGTATTTT. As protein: CASSVTPGGTQYF.

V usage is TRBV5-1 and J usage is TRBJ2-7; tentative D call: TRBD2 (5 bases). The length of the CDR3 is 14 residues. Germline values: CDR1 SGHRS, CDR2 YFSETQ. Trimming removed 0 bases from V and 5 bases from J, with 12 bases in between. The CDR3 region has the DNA TGCGCCAGCAGCTTGGACGGGAAACGGGACGAGCAGTACTTC. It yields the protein CASSLDGKRDEQYF.

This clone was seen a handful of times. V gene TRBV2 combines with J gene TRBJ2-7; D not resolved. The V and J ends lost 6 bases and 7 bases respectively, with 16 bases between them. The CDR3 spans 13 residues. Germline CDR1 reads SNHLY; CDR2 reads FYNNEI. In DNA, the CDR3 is TGTGCCAGCAGCGAATTGGGGTTATCGGAGCAGTACTTC. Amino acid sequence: CASSELGLSEQYF.

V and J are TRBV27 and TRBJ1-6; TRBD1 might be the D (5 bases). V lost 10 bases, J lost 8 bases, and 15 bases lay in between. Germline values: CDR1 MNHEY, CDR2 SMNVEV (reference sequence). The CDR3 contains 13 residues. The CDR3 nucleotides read TGTGCCACTAGCGGGACCGAGTATTCACCCCTCCACTTT. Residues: CATSGTEYSPLHF.

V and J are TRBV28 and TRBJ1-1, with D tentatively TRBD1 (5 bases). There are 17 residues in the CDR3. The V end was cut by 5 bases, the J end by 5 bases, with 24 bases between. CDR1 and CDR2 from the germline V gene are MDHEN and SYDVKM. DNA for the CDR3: TGTGCCAGCAGTACCCGCCGTCAGGGTGCCCCAGGGACTGAAGCTTTCTTT. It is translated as CASSTRRQGAPGTEAFF.

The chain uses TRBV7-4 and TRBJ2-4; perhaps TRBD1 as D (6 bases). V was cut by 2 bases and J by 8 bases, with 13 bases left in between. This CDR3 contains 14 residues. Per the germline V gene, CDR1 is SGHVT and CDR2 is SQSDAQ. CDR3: CASSLKGDRHIQYF. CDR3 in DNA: TGTGCCAGCAGCTTAAAGGGGGATCGGCACATTCAGTACTTC.

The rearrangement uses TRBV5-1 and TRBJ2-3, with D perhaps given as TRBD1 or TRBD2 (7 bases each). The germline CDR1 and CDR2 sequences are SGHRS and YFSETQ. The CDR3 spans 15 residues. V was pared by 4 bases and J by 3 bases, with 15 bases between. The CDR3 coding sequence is TGCGCCAGCAGCGGTGGGACAGCGGGAACAGATACGCAGTATTTT. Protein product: CASSGGTAGTDTQYF. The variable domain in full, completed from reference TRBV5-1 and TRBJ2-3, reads KAGVTQTPRYLIKTRGQQVTLSCSPISGHRSVSWYQQTPGQGLQFLFEYFSETQRNKGNFPGRFSGRQFSNSRSEMNVSTLELGDSALYLCASSGGTAGTDTQYFGPGTRLTVL.